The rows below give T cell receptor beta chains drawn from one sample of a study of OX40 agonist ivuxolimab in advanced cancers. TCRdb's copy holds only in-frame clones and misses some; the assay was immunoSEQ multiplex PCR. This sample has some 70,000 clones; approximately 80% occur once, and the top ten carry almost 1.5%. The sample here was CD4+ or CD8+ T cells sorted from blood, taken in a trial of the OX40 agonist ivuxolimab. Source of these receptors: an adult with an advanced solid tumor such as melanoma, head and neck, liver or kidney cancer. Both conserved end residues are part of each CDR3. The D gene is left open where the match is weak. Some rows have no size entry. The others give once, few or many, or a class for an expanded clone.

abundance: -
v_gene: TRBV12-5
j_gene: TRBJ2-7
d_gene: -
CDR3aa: CASGLESPTNEQYF
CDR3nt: TGTGCTAGTGGTTTGGAGTCCCCCACCAACGAGCAGTACTTC

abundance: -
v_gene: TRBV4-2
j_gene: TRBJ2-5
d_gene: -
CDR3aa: CASSQDFTGTQYF
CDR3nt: TGTGCCAGCAGCCAAGATTTTACGGGGACCCAGTACTTC

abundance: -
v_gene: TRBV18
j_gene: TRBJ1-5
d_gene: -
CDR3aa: CASQGLSNQPQHF
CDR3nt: TGTGCCAGCCAAGGGTTAAGCAATCAGCCCCAGCATTTT

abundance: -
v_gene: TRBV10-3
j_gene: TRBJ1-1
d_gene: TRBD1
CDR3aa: CAAGTGSPGTDTEAFF
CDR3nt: TGTGCCGCCGGGACAGGCTCCCCGGGAACTGACACTGAAGCTTTCTTT

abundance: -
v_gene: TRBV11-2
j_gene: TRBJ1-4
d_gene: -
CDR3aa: CASSLGVFNEKLFF
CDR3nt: TGTGCCAGCAGCTTAGGGGTCTTTAATGAAAAACTGTTTTTT

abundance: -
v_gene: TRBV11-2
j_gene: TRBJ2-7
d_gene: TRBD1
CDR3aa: CASSLPRQGARNEQYF
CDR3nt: TGTGCCAGCAGCTTACCACGACAGGGGGCGCGGAACGAGCAGTACTTC

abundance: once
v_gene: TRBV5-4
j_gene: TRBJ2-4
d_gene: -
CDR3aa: CASSPGGGREAKNIQYF
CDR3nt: TGTGCCAGCAGCCCGGGCGGGGGCAGGGAAGCCAAAAACATTCAGTACTTC

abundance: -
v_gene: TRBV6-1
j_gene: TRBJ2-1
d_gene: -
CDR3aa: CASSAWQGNEQFF
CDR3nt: TGTGCCAGCAGTGCCTGGCAGGGCAATGAGCAGTTCTTC

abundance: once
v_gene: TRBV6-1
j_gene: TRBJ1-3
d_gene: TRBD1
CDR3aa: CASSRDRGLDTIYF
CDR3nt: TGTGCCAGCAGTCGGGACAGGGGGCTGGACACCATATATTTT

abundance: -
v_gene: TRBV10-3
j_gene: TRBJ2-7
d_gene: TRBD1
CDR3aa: CAISTGTGSSEQYF
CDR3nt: TGTGCCATCAGCACCGGGACAGGGAGTAGCGAGCAGTACTTC

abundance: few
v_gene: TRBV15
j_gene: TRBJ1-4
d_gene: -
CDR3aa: CATSREGLNEKLFF
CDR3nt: TGTGCCACCAGCAGAGAAGGGCTAAATGAAAAACTGTTTTTT

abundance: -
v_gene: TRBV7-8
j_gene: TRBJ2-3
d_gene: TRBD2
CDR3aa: CASSLFGGSPSDTQYF
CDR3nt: TGTGCCAGCAGCTTATTTGGCGGGAGTCCCTCAGATACGCAGTATTTT

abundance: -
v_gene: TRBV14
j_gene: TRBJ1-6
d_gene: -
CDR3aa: CASSQQALHSPLHF
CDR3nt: TGTGCCAGCAGCCAGCAGGCCCTTCATTCACCCCTCCACTTT

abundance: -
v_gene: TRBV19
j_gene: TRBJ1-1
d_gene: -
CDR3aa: CASSIDQPTEAFF
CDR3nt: TGTGCCAGTAGTATAGATCAACCAACTGAAGCTTTCTTT

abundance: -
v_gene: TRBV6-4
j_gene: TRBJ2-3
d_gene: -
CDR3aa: CASRPVGSTDTQYF
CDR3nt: TGTGCCAGCAGACCCGTGGGGAGCACAGATACGCAGTATTTT

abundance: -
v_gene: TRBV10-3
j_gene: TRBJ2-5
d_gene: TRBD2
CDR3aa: CAISELAGGRETQYF
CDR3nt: TGTGCCATCAGCGAACTAGCGGGGGGGCGAGAGACCCAGTACTTC

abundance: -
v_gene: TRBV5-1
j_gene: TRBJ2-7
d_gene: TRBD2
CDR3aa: CASSLDGTSSYEQYF
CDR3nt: TGCGCCAGCAGCTTGGACGGGACTAGTTCGTACGAGCAGTACTTC

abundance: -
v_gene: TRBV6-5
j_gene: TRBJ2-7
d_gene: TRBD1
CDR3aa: CASSYSGQGSYEQYF
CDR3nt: TGTGCCAGCAGTTACTCGGGACAGGGATCCTACGAGCAGTACTTC

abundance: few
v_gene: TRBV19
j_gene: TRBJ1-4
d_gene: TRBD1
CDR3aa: CASSRRTGWEKLFF
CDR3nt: TGTGCCAGTAGTCGTAGGACAGGGTGGGAAAAACTGTTTTTT

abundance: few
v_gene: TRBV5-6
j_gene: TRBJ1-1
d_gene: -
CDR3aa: CASSFIRGGTEAFF
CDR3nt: TGTGCCAGCAGCTTCATAAGGGGAGGGACTGAAGCTTTCTTT

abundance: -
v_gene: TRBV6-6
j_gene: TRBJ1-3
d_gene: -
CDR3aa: CASSGDRGNTIYF
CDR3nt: TGTGCCAGCAGTGGGGACCGTGGAAACACCATATATTTT

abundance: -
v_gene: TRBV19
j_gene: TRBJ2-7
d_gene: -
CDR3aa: CASSDDRRGYEQYF
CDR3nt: TGTGCCAGTAGTGACGACAGACGGGGCTACGAGCAGTACTTC

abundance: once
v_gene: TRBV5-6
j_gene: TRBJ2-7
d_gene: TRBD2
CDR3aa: CASSQEVLAGSYEQYF
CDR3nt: TGTGCCAGCAGCCAGGAGGTGCTAGCGGGGTCCTACGAGCAGTACTTC

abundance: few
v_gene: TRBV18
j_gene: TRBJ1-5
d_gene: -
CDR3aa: CASSPTDRPNQPQHF
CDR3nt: TGTGCCAGCTCACCTACAGACAGGCCCAATCAGCCCCAGCATTTT

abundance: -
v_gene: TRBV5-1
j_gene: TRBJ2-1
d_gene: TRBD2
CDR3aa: CASSNAGVNEQFF
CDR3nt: TGCGCCAGCAGTAACGCGGGGGTCAATGAGCAGTTCTTC

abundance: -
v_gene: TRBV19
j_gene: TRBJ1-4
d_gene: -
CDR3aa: CASRRGTPLNEKLFF
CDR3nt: TGTGCCAGTAGGCGGGGGACCCCTCTGAATGAAAAACTGTTTTTT

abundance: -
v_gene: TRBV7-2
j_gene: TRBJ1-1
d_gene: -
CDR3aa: CASSSRGGAGGTEAFF
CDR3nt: TGTGCCAGCAGCAGCCGCGGAGGGGCGGGGGGCACTGAAGCTTTCTTT

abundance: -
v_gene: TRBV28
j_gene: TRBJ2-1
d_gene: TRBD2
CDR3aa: CASSFSGGDNEQFF
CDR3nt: TGTGCCAGCAGCTTTAGCGGGGGGGACAATGAGCAGTTCTTC

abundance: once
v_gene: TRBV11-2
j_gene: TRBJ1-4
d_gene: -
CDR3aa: CASSLEGAFIEKLFF
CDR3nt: TGTGCCAGCAGCTTAGAGGGGGCGTTTATTGAAAAACTGTTTTTT

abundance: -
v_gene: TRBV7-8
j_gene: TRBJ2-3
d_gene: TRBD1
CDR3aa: CASSLEQGDLSTDTQYF
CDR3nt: TGTGCCAGCAGCTTAGAACAGGGGGACCTTAGCACAGATACGCAGTATTTT

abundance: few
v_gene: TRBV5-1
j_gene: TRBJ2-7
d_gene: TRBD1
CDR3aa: CASSLVSGGDEQYF
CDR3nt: TGCGCCAGCAGCTTGGTTTCAGGGGGCGACGAGCAGTACTTC

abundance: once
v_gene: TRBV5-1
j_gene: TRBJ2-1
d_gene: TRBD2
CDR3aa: CASFWTSGGPFYNEQFF
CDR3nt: TGCGCCAGCTTTTGGACTAGCGGGGGGCCGTTCTACAATGAGCAGTTCTTC